This TCR beta chain was sequenced for a study of PD-L1 blockade in urothelial cancer. Background on the study: Blood was tested 3 weeks (second dose) and 6 weeks into treatment. A median blood sample held 141,255 T cells and tens of thousands of unique TCRs.

This CDR3 spans 14 amino acids. V shed 4 bases and J shed 5 bases, with 15 bases lying between them. Germline loops: CDR1 SGHDT, CDR2 YYEEEE. Time point in this sample: pretreatment peripheral blood. Patients in the study were battling locally advanced or metastatic urothelial carcinoma. Samples spanned pretreatment and treatment, with 1 to 8 time points per patient. The method was immunoSEQ multiplex PCR; TCRdb's version includes in-frame clones alone and lacks a portion of them. Here the sample spans 35,000 to 40,000 clones, 82% being singletons. The rearrangement uses TRBV5-6 and TRBJ1-2, with D unresolved. Specimen: PBMCs, collected around atezolizumab (anti-PD-L1) treatment. This receptor was identified in a man in his sixties with urothelial cancer. In DNA, the CDR3 is TGTGCCAGCAGCCGCCCGATCGGGTCGTATGGCTACACCTTC. This gives the protein CASSRPIGSYGYTF.